Following are 10 T cell receptor beta chains from one sample sequenced in a study of T cells in localized non-small cell lung cancer. Using immunoSEQ multiplex PCR, the repertoire was profiled, and TCRdb retains in-frame clones only, with some absent. The repertoire has around 4,800 clones, 30% to 40% of them found once; the top ten carry 7.5% to 8%. The sequenced sample was lung tumor tissue, obtained before any cancer treatment. Receptor source: a female donor of 60 years or more with stage I lung adenocarcinoma.

The rearrangement uses TRBV6-8 and TRBJ1-2, with unresolved D. V lost 4 bases, J lost 9 bases, and 12 bases lay in between. The CDR3 sequence is 12 residues long. Germline CDR1 reads MNHGY; CDR2 reads SAAAGT. CDR3 bases: TGTGCCAGCAGTTCCCTAGCTCCTAGCTACACCTTC. It translates to CASSSLAPSYTF.

The rearrangement joins TRBV23-1 to TRBJ1-6; 11 bases match TRBD1. TRBV23-1 counts as an open reading frame of uncertain function. V was pared by 3 bases and J by 1 base, with 8 bases of the junction left unmatched. The CDR3 is made up of 19 amino acids. The CDR3 sequence: CASSQDHRDRGSYNSPLHF. The CDR3 nucleotides read TGCGCCAGCAGTCAGGACCACCGGGACAGGGGGTCCTATAATTCACCCCTCCACTTT.

The chain combines TRBV11-3 with TRBJ2-1, with D possibly being TRBD1 or TRBD2 (5 bases each). This CDR3 comprises 15 residues. The V gene's germline CDR1 is SGHNT and CDR2 YENEEA. The ends were cut back, 3 bases at V and 1 base at J, with 10 bases in the middle. CDR3 amino acids: CASSLVGASYNEQFF. CDR3 in DNA: TGTGCCAGCAGCTTGGTCGGGGCTTCCTACAATGAGCAGTTCTTC.

This clone was observed a few times. The chain recombines TRBV6-7 with TRBJ1-1, with 8 nucleotides matching TRBD1. TRBV6-7 is assigned to the ORF class and has an uncertain function. The CDR3 loop spans 14 amino acids. The trim removed 4 bases at V and 1 base at J, leaving 2 bases unmatched. The CDR3 is CASSFQGANTEAFF. Here the CDR3 DNA reads TGTGCCAGCAGTTTCCAGGGGGCGAACACTGAAGCTTTCTTT.

The V and J genes are TRBV23-1 and TRBJ1-2; D possibly corresponds to TRBD1 (5 bases). TRBV23-1 is known as an ORF, though its function is uncertain. The V and J ends lost 6 bases and 7 bases respectively, with 15 bases between them. The length of the CDR3 is 13 residues. The CDR3 DNA follows: TGCGCCAGCAGCTTGACGGGGGGAGGTGGCTACACCTTC. Translating it yields CASSLTGGGGYTF.

V usage is TRBV11-3 and J usage is TRBJ2-1, with TRBD2 matching over 8 bases. Germline V gene lookup returns CDR1 SGHNT and CDR2 YENEEA. The V gene end was trimmed by 5 bases and the J gene end by 9 bases; junction bases not matched to a gene: 15. The CDR3 runs 16 residues. The CDR3 sequence: CASSPHRTSSVVEQFF. The CDR3 region has the DNA TGTGCCAGCAGCCCCCATAGGACTAGCAGCGTAGTTGAGCAGTTCTTC.

V and J are TRBV5-1 and TRBJ2-3; D unresolved. Germline V gene sequence: CDR1 SGHRS, CDR2 YFSETQ. V was pared by 2 bases and J by 0 bases, with 13 bases between. This CDR3 contains 16 residues. The CDR3 DNA sequence: TGCGCCAGCAGCTTAAACGGTAGAGCTAGCACAGATACGCAGTATTTT. Protein product: CASSLNGRASTDTQYF. Supplemented by reference TRBV5-1 and TRBJ2-3, the full variable domain reads KAGVTQTPRYLIKTRGQQVTLSCSPISGHRSVSWYQQTPGQGLQFLFEYFSETQRNKGNFPGRFSGRQFSNSRSEMNVSTLELGDSALYLCASSLNGRASTDTQYFGPGTRLTVL.

This clone has a handful of counts. The rearrangement joins TRBV4-1 to TRBJ2-2, with 8 positions matching TRBD2. The J segment lost 2 bases and the V segment lost 0 bases, leaving 5 bases of the junction unmatched. The CDR3 totals 17 residues. Germline loops: CDR1 MGHRA, CDR2 YSYEKL. The DNA for the CDR3 is TGCGCCAGCAGCCAAGAATCGCGGGGGGCTAACACCGGGGAGCTGTTTTTT. It codes for CASSQESRGANTGELFF.

The chain carries TRBV30 and TRBJ1-4, with D unresolved. The germline CDR1 and CDR2 sequences are GTSNPN and SVGIG (reference sequence). The V and J ends lost 4 bases and 5 bases respectively, with 11 bases between them. There are 13 residues in the CDR3. The CDR3 sequence: CAWTIQPNEKLFF. The CDR3 DNA reads TGTGCCTGGACCATCCAGCCGAATGAAAAACTGTTTTTT.

The chain has TRBV30 and TRBJ2-3, with a possible D match to TRBD1 (5 bases). The germline CDR1 and CDR2 sequences are GTSNPN and SVGIG (reference sequence). The CDR3 totals 12 residues. Deletions cut 3 bases from V and 7 bases from J, with 11 bases between. The chain's CDR3 is CAWRDGANTQYF. CDR3 coding DNA: TGTGCCTGGAGGGATGGGGCGAATACGCAGTATTTT. Based on the CDR3 plus reference TRBV30 and TRBJ2-3, the full variable domain is SQTIHQWPATLVQPVGSPLSLECTVEGTSNPNLYWYRQAAGRGLQLLFYSVGIGQISSEVPQNLSASRPQDRQFILSSKKLLLSDSGFYLCAWRDGANTQYFGPGTRLTVL.